Shown below are 18 T cell receptor beta chains from a single sample sequenced in a study of post-analysis software for immune sequencing data. Study outcomes and limitations: In patients, 4 to 6 TRBV segments were more frequent than in controls, with TRBV5-6, TRBV5-1 and TRBV20-1 among them.

No antigen is known for these receptors. Tagging with unique molecular identifiers was a feature of the TCR beta cDNA libraries. TCRdb reprocessed the PCR reads with MiXCR, giving one entry per CDR3 protein. The sample has around 700,000 distinct CDR3 sequences; 55% to 70% are singletons. Material for sequencing was blood. All receptors derive from a girl aged 2-10 years with multiple sclerosis.

The chain is built from TRBV2 and TRBJ2-3, with D possibly being TRBD2 (5 bases). This CDR3 is built from 15 residues. Germline lookup yields CDR1 SNHLY and CDR2 FYNNEI. Trimming shortened V by 7 bases and J by 3 bases, and 17 bases separated the two germline ends. The CDR3 loop reads CASTVGGLRTDTQYF. In DNA, the CDR3 is TGTGCCAGCACCGTCGGCGGGCTGCGGACAGATACGCAGTATTTT.

In this sample, this clonotype turned up a few times. The rearrangement uses TRBV7-2 and TRBJ2-5; 7 bases match TRBD1. The germline V gene has CDR1 SGHTA and CDR2 FQGNSA. V lost 1 base and J lost 12; bases outside the gene matches: 5. The CDR3 has 12 amino acids. The DNA of the CDR3 is TGTGCCAGCAGCTTAGAGACAGGGAGCAAGTACTTC. Amino acids: CASSLETGSKYF.

The chain carries TRBV11-2 and TRBJ2-5, with TRBD2 identical over 7 bases. Germline V gene sequence: CDR1 SGHAT, CDR2 FQNNGV. The J segment lost 2 bases and the V segment lost 5 bases, leaving 5 bases of the junction unmatched. The CDR3 has 14 amino acids. CDR3 coding DNA: TGTGCCAGCAGCCCTCTAGCGGTTCAAGAGACCCAGTACTTC. Translation: CASSPLAVQETQYF.

The chain has TRBV27 and TRBJ2-7; no clear D gene. This CDR3 spans 16 amino acids. Germline assignment: CDR1 MNHEY and CDR2 SMNVEV (reference sequence). V gave up 4 bases and J gave up 1 base, with 17 bases separating them. CDR3 DNA: TGTGCCAGCAGTTCCCTTTCCGCGGTTACTTCCTACGAGCAGTACTTC. As protein: CASSSLSAVTSYEQYF.

This clonotype was picked up a small number of times. J is TRBJ2-5 and V is TRBV20-1, with 7 bases lining up with TRBD1. This CDR3 region has 16 residues. The germline CDR1 and CDR2 sequences are DFQATT and SNEGSKA (reference sequence). J was trimmed by 2 bases and V by 3 bases; bases with no gene match: 12. The CDR3 sequence is CSASSSRDRVQETQYF. DNA of the CDR3: TGCAGTGCTAGTAGCTCCCGGGACAGAGTTCAAGAGACCCAGTACTTC.

The CDR3, as DNA: TGTGCCAGCAGCTTAACAGGGTTTACGTCTGGGGCCAACGTCCTGACTTTC. As protein: CASSLTGFTSGANVLTF. This rearrangement joins TRBV11-2 to TRBJ2-6; maybe TRBD1 (6 bases). CDR1 is SGHAT and CDR2 is FQNNGV in the germline V gene. The CDR3 runs 17 residues. The V end lost 2 bases, the J end lost 1 base, and 12 bases lay between the germline ends. The whole variable domain, filled in from reference TRBV11-2 and TRBJ2-6, reads EAGVAQSPRYKIIEKRQSVAFWCNPISGHATLYWYQQILGQGPKLLIQFQNNGVVDDSQLPKDRFSAERLKGVDSTLKIQPAKLEDSAVYLCASSLTGFTSGANVLTFGAGSRLTVL.

The chain is built from TRBV6-6 and TRBJ2-3; 7 bases align to TRBD2. Trimming at V came to 6 bases and at J to 0 bases, leaving 6 bases not matched to a gene. CDR1 is MNHNY, CDR2 SVGAGI, per germline (reference sequence). This CDR3 is built from 15 residues. CDR3: CASRLALSSTDTQYF. In DNA, the CDR3 is TGTGCCAGCAGACTAGCGTTATCTAGCACAGATACGCAGTATTTT.

This clonotype was detected only a few times. The rearrangement uses TRBV29-1 and TRBJ2-5; 8 bases align to TRBD2. From germline, CDR1 is SQVTM and CDR2 ANQGSEA. Unmatched junction bases numbered 4, after V lost 5 bases and J lost 5 bases. There are 12 residues in the CDR3. For the CDR3, the DNA is TGCAGCGTTCCGGGAGGGGATGAGACCCAGTACTTC. It is translated as CSVPGGDETQYF.

The CDR3 here is CASSHLNSNQPQHF. CDR3 nucleotide sequence: TGTGCCAGCAGCCACCTCAATAGCAATCAGCCCCAGCATTTT. V usage is TRBV3-1 and J usage is TRBJ1-5; D is uncertain. Germline V gene sequence: CDR1 LGHDT, CDR2 YNNKEL (reference sequence). Trimming removed 3 bases from V and 0 bases from J, with 6 bases in between. The CDR3 length is 14 residues.

This clonotype was counted between two and nine times. The V and J genes are TRBV6-5 and TRBJ1-2; 8 bases agree with TRBD1. The CDR3 runs to 15 residues. The V gene end was trimmed by 6 bases and the J gene end by 5 bases; junction bases not matched to a gene: 11. Germline V gene data show CDR1 as MNHEY and CDR2 as SVGAGI. Here the CDR3 DNA reads TGTGCCAGCAGACCCCTCGACAGGGGTCGGTATGGCTACACCTTC. Encoded protein: CASRPLDRGRYGYTF.

The chain is built from TRBV29-1 and TRBJ1-2; D is uncertain. Germline V CDR1 and CDR2: SQVTM, ANQGSEA. CDR3 length: 12 residues. V gave up 7 bases and J gave up 7 bases, with 16 bases separating them. The CDR3 DNA reads TGCAGCGCGATCGGGGAGTCGGCTGGCTACACCTTC. It codes for CSAIGESAGYTF.

The chain links TRBV20-1 to TRBJ2-1; D gene unclear. Trimming removed 5 bases from V and 0 bases from J, with 17 bases in between. Germline V gene data show CDR1 as DFQATT and CDR2 as SNEGSKA (reference sequence). The CDR3 consists of 16 residues. In DNA form, the CDR3 reads TGCAGTGCTGGAACCATAGCACCGAGCTCCTACAATGAGCAGTTCTTC. Translation gives CSAGTIAPSSYNEQFF.

The CDR3 DNA reads as TGTGCCAGCAGTTTGCGGCGGGGGGGCCTCAATGAGCAGTTCTTC. This translates into CASSLRRGGLNEQFF. The chain joins TRBV12-3 or TRBV12-4 to TRBJ2-1, with TRBD2 matching 9 bases. CDR3 length: 15 residues. Trimming removed 3 bases from V and 6 bases from J; junction bases left unmatched: 6.

CDR3 nucleotides: TGCAGTGCTAGACGTGCAGGGAGAGACACTGAAGCTTTCTTT. Translating it yields CSARRAGRDTEAFF. The V call is TRBV20-1, the J call TRBJ1-1; a weak D match, TRBD1 (5 bases). Per the germline V gene, CDR1 is DFQATT and CDR2 is SNEGSKA (reference sequence). V was shortened by 2 bases and J by 3 bases, with 13 bases between the two germline ends. The CDR3 loop spans 14 amino acids.

As concerns this clonotype: One end of the junction fails to match germline, which may point to a read error. The chain is built from TRBV4-1 and TRBJ2-1; 10 bases are a match to TRBD2. CDR1 and CDR2 (germline): MGHRA, YSYEKL. The length of the CDR3 is 15 residues. The CDR3 sequence is CASSQGLASYDEQFF. The CDR3, as DNA: TGCGCCAGCAGCCAGGGACTAGCGTCCTACGATGAGCAGTTCTTC.

The table lists this clonotype with a few counts. The V call is TRBV13, the J call TRBJ1-2; TRBD1 matches 11 bases. After removal of 5 bases from V and 0 bases from J, the junction contained 5 bases not matched to a gene. Germline values: CDR1 PRHDT, CDR2 FYEKMQ (reference sequence). The CDR3 loop spans 16 amino acids. CDR3 sequence: CASSTGQGATNYGYTF. The CDR3 region has the DNA TGTGCCAGCAGCACCGGACAGGGGGCGACTAACTATGGCTACACCTTC.

In this sample, this clonotype turned up a few times. The rearrangement uses TRBV29-1 and TRBJ1-2; D ambiguous. The CDR3 totals 11 residues. The ends were cut back, 4 bases at V and 5 bases at J, with 8 bases in the middle. CDR1 is SQVTM and CDR2 is ANQGSEA in the germline V gene. CDR3 loop: CSVGAEYGYTF. CDR3 coding DNA: TGCAGCGTTGGGGCTGAGTATGGCTACACCTTC.

This clonotype was recorded a few times. The chain recombines TRBV29-1 with TRBJ2-1, with D maybe TRBD1 (5 bases). V was shortened by 1 base and J by 4 bases, with 20 bases between the two germline ends. The CDR3 has 17 amino acids. CDR1 SQVTM and CDR2 ANQGSEA come from the germline V gene. DNA for the CDR3: TGCAGCGTTGAAGGGGTCCAGGGCTCTACTCCTTACAATGAGCAGTTCTTC. Encoded protein: CSVEGVQGSTPYNEQFF.